This T cell receptor (beta chain) was sequenced for a study of blood T cell repertoires in COVID-19. Study as a whole: Samples of COVID-19 (acute and convalescent) were obtained from the United States, Italy and Spain.

Original data processing: Nucleated cell number was recorded as an estimate derived from reference gene primer amplification. Clones were read by immunoSEQ multiplex PCR, and TCRdb kept only the in-frame ones, dropping some. The V and J calls and the clone size are those of that table, but D and trimming were determined from the DNA. This sample yields approximately 62,000 clones, of which 76% are seen a single time; roughly 6.7% belongs to the top ten. CDR3 length equals 13 residues. The V end lost 2 bases, the J end lost 12 bases, and 15 bases lay between the germline ends. Germline assignment: CDR1 LGHDT and CDR2 YNNKEL (reference sequence).

The origin of this receptor is a woman aged 45-60 years with active or convalescent COVID-19. This rearrangement joins TRBV3-1 (or the pseudogene TRBV3-2) to TRBJ2-3; D is ambiguous. The sequenced sample was peripheral blood. The DNA of the CDR3 is TGTGCCAGCAGCCAACAAGCCCGTTCTTCTCAGTATTTT. It yields the protein CASSQQARSSQYF.